Below, one T cell receptor (beta chain) is given with its context. The CDR3 is 12 residues long. V lost 5 bases, J lost 7 bases, and 12 bases lay in between. The germline CDR1 and CDR2 sequences are SGDLS and YYNGEE. Expressed TCRB transcripts were sequenced after all isolated RNA was converted to cDNA. The read count averaged around 4 million across naive, central memory and regulatory T cell samples. TCRdb keeps only in-frame clones here, not all; method: immunoSEQ multiplex PCR. Among some 500,000 clones, roughly an eighth were seen once, and the ten largest hold less than 0.06%. Sorted CD4+ subsets: naive, central memory, regulatory, stem cell-like memory (CD45RO/CCR7/CD25/CD127/CD95/CD27 panel). The data were obtained in a study of beta chain features in type 1 diabetes.

The receptor was isolated from a woman between 18 and 30 years old in good health. The sequencing sample was made of naive CD4+ T cells from blood. The rearrangement links TRBV9 to TRBJ1-2, with D maybe TRBD1 (6 bases). The DNA for the CDR3 is TGTGCCAGCAGTAGACAGGCGGCTGGCTACACCTTC. Its protein product is CASSRQAAGYTF. Based on the CDR3 plus reference TRBV9 and TRBJ1-2, the full variable domain is DSGVTQTPKHLITATGQRVTLRCSPRSGDLSVYWYQQSLDQGLQFLIQYYNGEERAKGNILERFSAQQFPDLHSELNLSSLELGDSALYFCASSRQAAGYTFGSGTRLTVV.